This note documents a single TCR beta chain sequence. This entry comes from a study of blood T cell repertoires in COVID-19. Across the study: The United States, Italy and Spain provided the acute and convalescent COVID-19 samples.

Clones were read by immunoSEQ multiplex PCR, and TCRdb kept only the in-frame ones, dropping some. Of tens of thousands of clones listed, roughly 89% were seen once; the top ten hold more than 4.5%. The CDR3 runs 16 residues. Trimming cost V 0 bases and J 4 bases, with 13 bases left between them. Germline CDR1 reads SGHTA; CDR2 reads FQGTGA. The rearrangement joins TRBV7-3 to TRBJ2-1, with D unclear. The sequencing sample was made of peripheral blood. This TCR derives from a man aged 60 to 75 with COVID-19, enrolled during active disease. The CDR3 loop reads CASSLTSTSVYNEQFF. The CDR3 DNA reads as TGTGCCAGCAGCTTAACGAGTACCTCCGTATACAATGAGCAGTTCTTC.